This entry concerns a single TCR beta chain. Its antigen is unknown. The J segment lost 5 bases and the V segment lost 5 bases, leaving 1 base of the junction unmatched. Germline-derived CDR1 and CDR2 are DFQATT and SNEGSKA (reference sequence). This CDR3 is 11 amino acids long. These data belong to a study of cytomegalovirus exposure and HLA in healthy donors. Study findings and constraints: Productive status was seen about 90% or about 30% of the time for most TCR beta V segments in an earlier analysis.

The primer mix had 60 Vbeta and 13 Jbeta primers. Here immunoSEQ multiplex PCR was the method, and the copy in TCRdb shows in-frame clones only, minus some. Of about 150,000 clones in the sample, 70% to 85% were seen once. Sequences were obtained from PBMCs. This TCR came from a woman in her twenties or thirties in good health and CMV-seropositive. The chain carries TRBV20-1 and TRBJ1-2; TRBD1 aligns across 8 bases. This CDR3 is CSARTGYGYTF. As DNA, the CDR3 is TGCAGTGCTCGGACAGGGTATGGCTACACCTTC.